This TCR beta chain was retrieved from a study of T-cell memory formation after mild COVID-19. Study outcomes and limitations: Some clones that responded were present in memory (sampled pre-infection), which suggests cross-reactive memory joined. Those CD4+ clones that contracted were mainly in CM and EM (CD8+ ones in EMRA). Among clones peaking at day 37 in the second wave, SARS-CoV-2 specificity remained unconfirmed. Clones that contracted from day 15 to 85 had balanced CD4/CD8; later expanders were CD4+ biased.

TCRdb reprocessed the 5' RACE reads via MiXCR and lists one record per CDR3 protein. The table includes fewer than 70,000 distinct CDR3 sequences, more than 8% detected once. This CDR3 has 13 residues. Trimming removed 5 bases from V and 3 bases from J, with 7 bases in between. Concerning this clonotype: Its antigen is not known.

The chain joins TRBV12-3 or TRBV12-4 to TRBJ1-4, with TRBD1 as a possible D gene (5 bases). This sequence originates from a man aged 18 to 30 who had mild COVID-19 (a few samples of this study predate the infection). Cell type and time point are not known. The sample consisted of PBMCs or a T cell subset sorted from them (not recorded which). As DNA, the CDR3 is TGTGCCAGCAGTCAGACAGCTAATGAAAAACTGTTTTTT. This translates into CASSQTANEKLFF.